This T cell receptor beta chain derives from a study of blood T cell repertoires in COVID-19. The germline V and J ends were trimmed by 0 bases and 7 bases, with 15 bases remaining between them. The CDR3 runs 16 residues. Germline loops: CDR1 KGHSH, CDR2 LQKENI. TCRdb's table, derived via immunoSEQ multiplex PCR, lists solely in-frame clones and lacks some. The data hold roughly 200,000 clones, with around 90% observed a single time. The chain couples TRBV18 to TRBJ1-4; D unclear. The TCR originated in a man aged 40-49 years with acute or convalescent COVID-19. The sample was peripheral blood. CDR3 in amino acids: CASSPPSGRSREKLFF. In nucleotides, the CDR3 is TGTGCCAGCTCACCACCCTCGGGAAGGTCGCGTGAAAAACTGTTTTTT.